Included here is one T cell receptor beta chain sequence, with context. Lacking the conserved final phenylalanine or tryptophan, this CDR3 likely reflects a read error. Genomic DNA from bulk tumor acted as the template, and around 0.55 ug was loaded per sample. Multiple widely separated biopsies were taken from each primary tumor at surgery. Enrolled individuals presented with untreated, newly diagnosed non-small cell lung cancer and received curative surgery. The V segment lost 3 bases and the J segment 3 bases; nucleotides outside the gene matches: 8. The CDR3 spans 15 residues. Germline CDR1 and CDR2: MGHRA and YSYEKL. The data stem from a study of immune heterogeneity within non-small cell lung tumors. Multiplex PCR (32 V and 13 J primers) was used to amplify the TCR beta CDR3. TCRdb independently ran MiXCR on the multiplex PCR reads; one entry per CDR3 protein. The table records some 14,000 distinct CDR3 sequences, over 25% of them present only once.

The chain joins TRBV4-1 to TRBJ2-7; TRBD1 agrees at 7 bases. The material sequenced was lung tumor tissue. This sequence originates from a man aged 40-49 years with non-small cell lung cancer. The CDR3 DNA reads TGCGCCAGCAGCCATGCTCAGGGACAGAACTACGAGCAGTACTCC. Translating gives CASSHAQGQNYEQYS.